These 26 T cell receptor beta chains came from one sample sequenced in a study of cytomegalovirus exposure and HLA in healthy donors. Vbeta (60) and Jbeta (13) primers were used in the PCR. This table comes from immunoSEQ multiplex PCR, and its TCRdb copy is limited to in-frame clones, with some not included. The sample consists of fewer than 150,000 clones, over 80% of them appearing once. What was sequenced was PBMCs. The receptors derive from a female donor in good health and CMV-seronegative.

This sequence joins TRBV5-6 and TRBJ2-7, with D uncertain. Trimming left V 0 bases short and J 6 bases short, with 4 bases between. Germline CDR1 reads SGHDT; CDR2 reads YYEEEE. The CDR3 has 11 amino acids. CDR3 sequence reads: CASSLGGEQYF. Here the CDR3 DNA reads TGTGCCAGCAGCTTGGGAGGCGAGCAGTACTTC.

The chain joins TRBV6-1 to TRBJ2-7; 10 positions agree with TRBD1. V trimming: 3 bases; J trimming: 0 bases; junction bases outside the gene matches: 14. This CDR3 is 19 amino acids long. Germline lookup yields CDR1 MNHNS and CDR2 SASEGT. Here the CDR3 reads CASSEDYRTGGGISYEQYF. The CDR3 region has the DNA TGTGCCAGCAGTGAGGACTACCGGACAGGGGGAGGAATCTCCTACGAGCAGTACTTC.

This chain connects TRBV6-4 to TRBJ2-3; 7 bases map to TRBD2. V dropped 6 bases and J dropped 2; count of bases not matched to a gene: 5. This CDR3 region has 14 residues. Germline CDR1 MRHNA, CDR2 SNTAGT. The CDR3 reads CASRPGLNTDTQYF. Written as DNA, the CDR3 is TGTGCCAGCAGACCGGGACTAAACACAGATACGCAGTATTTT.

The CDR3 protein is CATRGSGSDTQYF. Here the CDR3 DNA reads TGTGCCACCCGGGGTAGCGGGAGTGATACGCAGTATTTT. V gene TRBV7-6 combines with J gene TRBJ2-3, with 9 bases that match TRBD2. The CDR3 spans 13 residues. V shed 10 bases, J shed 6 bases, and the junction held 8 bases outside the gene matches. Germline-derived CDR1 and CDR2 are SGHVS and FNYEAQ. Looking up the rest from reference TRBV7-6 and TRBJ2-3 gives the full variable domain: GAGVSQSPRYKVTKRGQDVALRCDPISGHVSLYWYRQALGQGPEFLTYFNYEAQQDKSGLPNDRFSAERPEGSISTLTIQRTEQRDSAMYRCATRGSGSDTQYFGPGTRLTVL.

CDR3 sequence: CASSETLGYEQFF. The DNA of the CDR3 is TGTGCCAGCAGCGAGACCCTAGGCTATGAGCAGTTCTTC. V usage is TRBV11-2 and J usage is TRBJ2-1; the D is unclear. V dropped 5 bases and J dropped 8 bases, with 13 bases sitting between them. CDR1 and CDR2 from the germline V gene are SGHAT and FQNNGV. The CDR3 totals 13 residues.

The chain links TRBV5-1 to TRBJ1-2, with D possibly matching TRBD1 (6 bases). Trimming took 5 bases from V and 8 from J, leaving 16 bases between them. Germline V gene sequence: CDR1 SGHRS, CDR2 YFSETQ. The CDR3 is 13 residues long. The CDR3 loop reads CASSHGTRWGYTF. Here the CDR3 DNA reads TGCGCCAGCAGTCACGGGACACGGTGGGGCTACACCTTC.

The rearrangement uses TRBV28 and TRBJ2-6, with no clear D. From germline, CDR1 is MDHEN and CDR2 SYDVKM. The CDR3 totals 17 residues. V lost 5 bases and J 4 bases, leaving 18 bases between the germline ends. The CDR3 region has the DNA TGTGCCAGCAGTGGGTCAGGAACGCTTTGGGGGGCCAACGTCCTGACTTTC. This gives the protein CASSGSGTLWGANVLTF.

This chain uses TRBV7-2 with TRBJ2-6; the D gene is possibly TRBD1 (5 bases). The CDR3 covers 18 residues. V lost 3 bases and J 1 base, leaving 16 bases between the germline ends. The germline V gene has CDR1 SGHTA and CDR2 FQGNSA. The CDR3 reads CASSLKTADPSGANVLTF. CDR3 coding DNA: TGTGCCAGCAGCTTGAAGACAGCCGATCCTTCTGGGGCCAACGTCCTGACTTTC.

This sequence joins TRBV29-1 and TRBJ2-5; 16 bases map to TRBD2. The V segment lost 1 base and the J segment 5 bases; nucleotides outside the gene matches: 4. CDR3 length equals 16 residues. Germline assignment: CDR1 SQVTM and CDR2 ANQGSEA. The CDR3 loop reads CSVEGGTSGRGETQYF. The DNA for the CDR3 is TGCAGCGTTGAAGGAGGGACTAGCGGGAGGGGGGAGACCCAGTACTTC. Supplemented by reference TRBV29-1 and TRBJ2-5, the full variable domain reads SAVISQKPSRDICQRGTSLTIQCQVDSQVTMMFWYRQQPGQSLTLIATANQGSEATYESGFVIDKFPISRPNLTFSTLTVSNMSPEDSSIYLCSVEGGTSGRGETQYFGPGTRLLVL.

The chain carries TRBV4-2 and TRBJ2-3; 10 bases fit TRBD2. J was trimmed by 4 bases and V by 4 bases; bases with no gene match: 8. CDR1 LGHNA and CDR2 YNFKEQ come from the germline V gene. This CDR3 has 16 residues. The CDR3 protein is CASSPHSGRKSDTQYF. The CDR3 region has the DNA TGTGCCAGCAGCCCCCATAGCGGGAGGAAGTCAGATACGCAGTATTTT.

The chain uses TRBV6-6 and TRBJ1-3; D call uncertain. Germline V lookup: CDR1 MNHNY, CDR2 SVGAGI (reference sequence). The CDR3 spans 15 residues. Trimming shortened V by 5 bases and J by 2 bases, and 13 bases separated the two germline ends. The CDR3 bases are TGTGCCAGCAGTGGTGCCGGGGTAACTGGAAACACCATATATTTT. Its protein product is CASSGAGVTGNTIYF.

In DNA, the CDR3 is TGTGCCAGCAGCGGCGGACTAGCGGGAGCAGATACGCAGTATTTT. Translation: CASSGGLAGADTQYF. The chain couples TRBV9 to TRBJ2-3, with 13 bases matching TRBD2. The CDR3 is 15 residues long. In germline, CDR1 is SGDLS, CDR2 YYNGEE. The V and J ends lost 3 bases and 4 bases, in that order; junction bases with no gene match: 2. The variable domain in full, with the rest retrieved from reference TRBV9 and TRBJ2-3, is DSGVTQTPKHLITATGQRVTLRCSPRSGDLSVYWYQQSLDQGLQFLIQYYNGEERAKGNILERFSAQQFPDLHSELNLSSLELGDSALYFCASSGGLAGADTQYFGPGTRLTVL.

The rearrangement joins TRBV23-1 to TRBJ1-1, with 8 nucleotides matching TRBD1. TRBV23-1 falls under the ORF class, with uncertain function. V shed 5 bases and J 5 bases; nucleotides not matched to a gene: 16. There are 17 residues in the CDR3. CDR3 in amino acids: CASSSLRTGWGETEAFF. For the CDR3, the DNA is TGCGCCAGCAGTTCCCTTCGGACAGGGTGGGGGGAGACTGAAGCTTTCTTT.

The gene calls are TRBV5-8 and TRBJ2-7; 9 bases line up with TRBD1. After removal of 4 bases from V and 4 bases from J, the junction contained 9 bases not matched to a gene. There are 15 residues in the CDR3. The germline CDR1 and CDR2 sequences are SGHTS and YDEGEE. The CDR3 coding sequence is TGTGCCAGCAGCAAGACAGGGGGTGGCATTTACGAGCAGTACTTC. Its protein is CASSKTGGGIYEQYF.

This clone turned up a few times. The chain carries TRBV6-1 and TRBJ2-3; D gene unclear. CDR1 is MNHNS and CDR2 is SASEGT in the germline V gene. The V gene lost 5 bases and the J gene lost 6 bases, with 6 bases spanning the gap. The CDR3 has 11 residues. The CDR3 sequence is CASSSRDTQYF. CDR3 nucleotide sequence: TGTGCCAGCAGTAGCAGGGATACGCAGTATTTT.

This chain connects TRBV6-5 to TRBJ2-5; TRBD2 aligns across 9 bases. The V and J ends lost 11 bases and 2 bases, in that order; junction bases with no gene match: 9. Germline CDR1 is MNHEY and CDR2 is SVGAGI. This CDR3 comprises 14 residues. The CDR3 coding sequence is TGTGCCGCAGCGACGAGCGGGGGGCAAGAGACCCAGTACTTC. This codes for CAAATSGGQETQYF.

V gene TRBV7-9 combines with J gene TRBJ2-1; D is undetermined. CDR3 length: 13 amino acids. Per germline, CDR1 SEHNR and CDR2 FQNEAQ (reference sequence). V was clipped by 1 base and J by 9 bases, with 10 bases between them. CDR3 amino acids: CASSLDEASEQFF. As DNA, the CDR3 is TGTGCCAGCAGCTTAGATGAAGCGAGTGAGCAGTTCTTC. Filled out from reference TRBV7-9 and TRBJ2-1, the complete variable domain reads DTGVSQNPRHKITKRGQNVTFRCDPISEHNRLYWYRQTLGQGPEFLTYFQNEAQLEKSRLLSDRFSAERPKGSFSTLEIQRTEQGDSAMYLCASSLDEASEQFFGPGTRLTVL.

The chain is built from TRBV19 and TRBJ1-2; no definite D call. The CDR3 contains 12 residues. CDR1 is LNHDA and CDR2 is SQIVND in the germline V gene (reference sequence). Trimming left V 8 bases short and J 4 bases short, with 11 bases between. CDR3 amino acids: CASSEGAYGYTF. The CDR3 bases are TGTGCCAGTTCTGAGGGAGCCTATGGCTACACCTTC.

The chain combines TRBV5-1 with TRBJ2-5; 9 bases are a match to TRBD2. The CDR3 has 15 residues. V dropped 4 bases and J dropped 5; count of bases not matched to a gene: 9. From germline, CDR1 is SGHRS and CDR2 YFSETQ. DNA of the CDR3: TGCGCCAGCAGCCCGCTCCCGCGGGAGGGGGAGACCCAGTACTTC. Translation gives CASSPLPREGETQYF.

CDR3 amino acids: CASSPPGAVGTGELFF. For the CDR3, the DNA is TGTGCCAGCAGCCCCCCAGGGGCAGTGGGAACCGGGGAGCTGTTTTTT. V and J are TRBV14 and TRBJ2-2, with D perhaps TRBD1 (6 bases). Per the germline V gene, CDR1 is SGHDN and CDR2 is FVKESK. The CDR3 is made up of 16 amino acids. Trimming took off 4 bases at V and 5 bases at J, with 17 bases between the two ends. The whole variable domain, remainder taken from reference TRBV14 and TRBJ2-2, is EAGVTQFPSHSVIEKGQTVTLRCDPISGHDNLYWYRRVMGKEIKFLLHFVKESKQDESGMPNNRFLAERTGGTYSTLKVQPAELEDSGVYFCASSPPGAVGTGELFFGEGSRLTVL.

J is TRBJ1-5 and V is TRBV21-1; no check of the table's D call, TRBD1, against the DNA was made. TRBV21-1 is deemed a pseudogene. The CDR3 loop spans 16 amino acids. The CDR3 loop reads CASSKVTGISNQPQHF. The CDR3 bases are TGTGCCAGCAGCAAAGTCACAGGGATTAGCAATCAGCCCCAGCATTTT.

The chain links TRBV28 to TRBJ2-1; 8 positions match TRBD2. J gave up 7 bases and V 6 bases, and 11 bases lay outside the gene matches. The CDR3 loop spans 15 amino acids. Per the germline V gene, CDR1 is MDHEN and CDR2 is SYDVKM. Here the CDR3 DNA reads TGTGCCAGCAGCAACTCGGGAGGGCCTCTGAATGAGCAGTTCTTC. Its protein is CASSNSGGPLNEQFF.

This chain uses TRBV19 with TRBJ2-7; 9 positions agree with TRBD2. This CDR3 spans 17 amino acids. CDR1 is LNHDA and CDR2 is SQIVND in the germline V gene (reference sequence). V lost 0 bases, J lost 5 bases, and 11 bases stayed unmatched. The CDR3 loop is CASSIERIAGAVNEQYF. For the CDR3, the DNA is TGTGCCAGTAGTATAGAGAGGATAGCGGGAGCGGTGAACGAGCAGTACTTC.

The gene calls are TRBV7-9 and TRBJ1-4; TRBD1 might be the D (6 bases). The V gene's germline CDR1 is SEHNR and CDR2 FQNEAQ (reference sequence). This CDR3 has 13 amino acids. Trimming stripped 8 bases from V and 7 bases from J, with 14 bases between. CDR3 nucleotides: TGTGCCAGCTTGGACAGATTAGGTGAAAAACTGTTTTTT. Its protein product is CASLDRLGEKLFF. The full variable domain, its missing parts supplied by reference TRBV7-9 and TRBJ1-4, is DTGVSQNPRHKITKRGQNVTFRCDPISEHNRLYWYRQTLGQGPEFLTYFQNEAQLEKSRLLSDRFSAERPKGSFSTLEIQRTEQGDSAMYLCASLDRLGEKLFFGSGTQLSVL.

V is TRBV27 and J is TRBJ1-5, with D unclear. The germline V and J ends were trimmed by 6 bases and 7 bases, with 19 bases remaining between them. The CDR3 loop spans 15 amino acids. In germline, CDR1 is MNHEY, CDR2 SMNVEV (reference sequence). The CDR3 sequence: CASSPVVYRGQPQHF. CDR3 DNA: TGTGCCAGCAGCCCCGTTGTGTACCGCGGGCAGCCCCAGCATTTT.

This clone counts as medium-sized. This chain links TRBV2 with TRBJ2-3, with D perhaps matching TRBD2 (6 bases). Trimming took 4 bases from V and 6 from J, leaving 17 bases between them. Germline V gene lookup returns CDR1 SNHLY and CDR2 FYNNEI. This CDR3 contains 15 residues. The CDR3 sequence: CASSGVLGTFDTQYF. The CDR3 DNA is TGTGCCAGCAGTGGGGTGTTAGGGACTTTCGATACGCAGTATTTT.